This T cell receptor (beta chain) was identified in a study of blood T cell repertoires in COVID-19. With V trimmed by 5 bases and J by 7 bases, 4 bases remained unmatched. The CDR3 has 12 residues. Germline V gene lookup returns CDR1 MNHEY and CDR2 SVGAGI. Method: immunoSEQ multiplex PCR; TCRdb's copy keeps in-frame clones and lacks some. The table includes 100,000 to 150,000 clones, around 80% detected once. The clonotype originates from a woman between 50 and 59 years old with acute or convalescent COVID-19. Specimen: peripheral blood. The chain is built from TRBV6-5 and TRBJ1-1; the match to TRBD1 covers 7 bases. This CDR3 reads CASSQRQGEAFF. The CDR3 DNA reads as TGTGCCAGCAGTCAAAGACAGGGTGAAGCTTTCTTT.